A selection of T cell receptor beta chains follows, all from one sample in a study of T cell repertoires in cytomegalovirus infection. TCRdb re-analysed the reads in MiXCR, keeping a single row per CDR3 protein. The table shows a few hundred thousand distinct CDR3 sequences, with approximately 15% occurring only once. The sample was CD8+ T cells from PBMCs. The receptors come from a human donor in good health (CMV status not recorded). Some clones in this sample may be carry-over from other donors' samples. Each CDR3 is given with its conserved first and last residue. A D gene is named only where the DNA matches it firmly. Where a row states a size, it is once, few, many or the class of an expanded clone; other rows omit it.

d_call	clone_size	j_call	v_call	cdr3_aa	cdr3_nt
TRBD2	-	TRBJ2-2	TRBV20-1	CSAKPGLAGNSNTGELFF	TGCAGTGCGAAACCGGGACTAGCGGGAAACTCGAACACCGGGGAGCTGTTTTTT
-	-	TRBJ1-5	TRBV4-1	CASSQSLGINSNQPQHF	TGCGCCAGCAGCCAAAGTTTGGGGATTAATAGCAATCAGCCCCAGCATTTT
-	-	TRBJ2-7	TRBV7-9	CASSDRDFIYEQYF	TGTGCCAGCAGCGATCGGGACTTTATCTACGAGCAGTACTTC
-	few	TRBJ2-1	TRBV4-1	CASSLLTDNEQFF	TGCGCCAGCAGCCTTCTGACAGACAATGAGCAGTTCTTC
TRBD1	-	TRBJ1-6	TRBV20-1	CSAMGTGDNSPLHF	TGCAGTGCTATGGGGACAGGGGATAATTCACCCCTCCACTTT
TRBD1	-	TRBJ2-5	TRBV7-9	CASSRPGQDYETQYF	TGTGCCAGCAGCCGGCCGGGACAGGATTATGAGACCCAGTACTTC
-	many	TRBJ2-1	TRBV29-1	CSVSDTHNEQFF	TGCAGCGTTTCGGATACCCACAATGAGCAGTTCTTC
-	many	TRBJ2-1	TRBV6-1	CASSEISSYNEQFF	TGTGCCAGCAGTGAGATAAGCTCCTACAATGAGCAGTTCTTC
-	few	TRBJ1-2	TRBV29-1	CSVVSRGTLNYGYTF	TGCAGCGTTGTTTCCCGGGGGACGTTGAACTATGGCTACACCTTC
TRBD2	many	TRBJ2-2	TRBV7-8	CASSLLIAGEGTGELFF	TGTGCCAGCAGCTTATTAATAGCGGGGGAGGGCACCGGGGAGCTGTTTTTT
-	-	TRBJ2-3	TRBV6-5	CASSRTRKSDTQYF	TGTGCCAGCAGTCGAACTAGGAAATCAGATACGCAGTATTTT
-	-	TRBJ2-1	TRBV5-6	CASSSSEDSYNEQFF	TGTGCCAGCAGCTCCTCAGAAGACTCCTACAATGAGCAGTTCTTC
-	-	TRBJ2-1	TRBV29-1	CSVGHLSYNEQFF	TGCAGCGTTGGGCACCTCTCCTACAATGAGCAGTTCTTC
-	-	TRBJ2-1	TRBV7-9	CASSLVLGAWHEQFF	TGTGCCAGCAGCTTAGTCTTGGGGGCCTGGCATGAGCAGTTCTTC
TRBD2	-	TRBJ2-1	TRBV5-6	CASSFRVLAGVYNEQFF	TGTGCCAGCAGCTTCAGGGTCCTAGCGGGGGTTTACAATGAGCAGTTCTTC
-	-	TRBJ1-6	TRBV6-1	CASTGQNSYNSPLHF	TGTGCCAGCACAGGGCAGAACTCCTATAATTCACCCCTCCACTTT
TRBD1	few	TRBJ1-1	TRBV27	CASSRGQGFEAFF	TGTGCCAGCAGTAGGGGACAGGGTTTTGAAGCTTTCTTT
-	many	TRBJ2-7	TRBV7-9	CASSRVDYEQYF	TGTGCCAGCAGCCGTGTCGACTACGAGCAGTACTTC
-	-	TRBJ1-6	TRBV18	CASSPPTLQEWGSPLHF	TGTGCCAGCTCACCCCCAACTCTACAGGAGTGGGGTTCACCCCTCCACTTT
TRBD1	many	TRBJ1-1	TRBV6-1	CASILLTGVVFSTEAFF	TGTGCCAGCATTCTACTGACAGGGGTTGTGTTTAGCACTGAAGCTTTCTTT
-	many	TRBJ1-1	TRBV7-2	CASSLWESTEAFF	TGTGCCAGCAGCCTATGGGAGTCCACTGAAGCTTTCTTT
-	many	TRBJ1-5	TRBV7-8	CASSLALSQEDYSNQPQHF	TGTGCCAGCAGCTTAGCGCTCAGTCAGGAGGATTATAGCAATCAGCCCCAGCATTTT
-	-	TRBJ1-1	TRBV6-6	CASSYGDRRTEAFF	TGTGCCAGCAGCTACGGGGACCGACGCACTGAAGCTTTCTTT
-	few	TRBJ1-6	TRBV7-9	CASSLGGGEYLDSPLHF	TGTGCCAGCAGCTTAGGGGGGGGGGAGTACTTGGATTCACCCCTCCACTTT
TRBD1	few	TRBJ2-1	TRBV7-9	CASSSSVDRVMGNEQFF	TGTGCCAGCAGCTCCTCTGTGGACAGGGTGATGGGGAATGAGCAGTTCTTC
-	-	TRBJ2-7	TRBV12-3/TRBV12-4	CASSLASMVQYF	TGTGCCAGCAGTTTAGCCAGTATGGTGCAGTACTTC
-	-	TRBJ2-3	TRBV23-1	CASSHCQGSTDTQYF	TGCGCCAGCAGTCACTGCCAGGGGAGCACAGATACGCAGTATTTT
-	few	TRBJ2-7	TRBV4-2	CASSQDTVYEQYF	TGTGCCAGCAGCCAAGACACTGTGTACGAGCAGTACTTC
-	many	TRBJ2-3	TRBV2	CASSRYRDSTDTQYF	TGTGCCAGCAGTCGATACAGGGATAGCACAGATACGCAGTATTTT